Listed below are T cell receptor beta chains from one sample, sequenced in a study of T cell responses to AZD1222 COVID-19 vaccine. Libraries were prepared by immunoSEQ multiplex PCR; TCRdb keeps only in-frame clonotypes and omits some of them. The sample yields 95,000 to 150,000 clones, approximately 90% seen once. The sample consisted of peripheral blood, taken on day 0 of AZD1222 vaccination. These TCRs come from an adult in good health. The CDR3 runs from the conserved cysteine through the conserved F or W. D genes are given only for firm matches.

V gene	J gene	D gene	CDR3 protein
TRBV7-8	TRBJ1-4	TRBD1	CASSTGQGNEKLFF
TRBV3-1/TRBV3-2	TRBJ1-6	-	CASSQPTEHSPLHF
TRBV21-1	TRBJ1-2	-	CASSKVEGANGYTF
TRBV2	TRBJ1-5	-	CASSESGFQPQHF
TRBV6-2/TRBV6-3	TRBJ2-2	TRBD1	CASTPPGQGFTGELFF
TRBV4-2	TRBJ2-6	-	CASTPSGVSGANVLTF
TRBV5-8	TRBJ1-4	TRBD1	CASRPGGGAGEKLFF
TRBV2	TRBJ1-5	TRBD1	CASSGSDRGRDQPQHF
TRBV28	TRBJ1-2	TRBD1	CASIVGQGGGYTF
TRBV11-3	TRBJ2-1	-	CASSLGAVSYNEQFF
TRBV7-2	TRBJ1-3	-	CASSPWGSGNTIYF
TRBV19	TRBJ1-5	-	CASSIGRGGFEPQHF
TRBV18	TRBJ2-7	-	CASSPPGLKGGQYF
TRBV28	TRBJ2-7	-	CANQHFPGNSYEQYF
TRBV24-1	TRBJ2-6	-	CATSDPMSGANVLTF
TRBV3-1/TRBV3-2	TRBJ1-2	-	CASSQGKETNYGYTF
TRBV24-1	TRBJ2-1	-	CATSRGSGNEQFF
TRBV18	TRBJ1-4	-	CASSPSGAAAREKLFF
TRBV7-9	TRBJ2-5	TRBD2	CASSSSGAVGETQYF